These T cell receptor beta chains were read from a single sample in a study of T cells in Graves' hyperthyroidism and ophthalmopathy. Each CDR3 protein is one row after TCRdb ran MiXCR on the multiplex PCR reads. The table shows a few hundred thousand distinct CDR3 sequences, with 16% occurring only once. Input material: blood. All receptors come from a middle-aged woman with Graves' ophthalmopathy. Both conserved end residues are part of each CDR3. A D gene is named only where the DNA matches it firmly. A clone size is listed for some rows: how often the clone was seen (once, few, many), or a class if it is expanded.

j_call clone_size d_call v_call cdr3_nt cdr3_aa
TRBJ2-2 many TRBD1 TRBV2 TGTGCCAGCACTTGGACAGGGGTGAGGAGGAACGCCGGGGAGCTGTTTTTT CASTWTGVRRNAGELFF
TRBJ2-1 - TRBD1 TRBV7-9 TGTGCCAGCAGCTTAGGGGGGACAGGGACCTCCTCCTACAATGAGCAGTTCTTC CASSLGGTGTSSYNEQFF
TRBJ2-7 many TRBD2 TRBV7-6 TGTGCCAGCAGCTTAGAGCACGGGGGGAGTGAGCAGTACTTC CASSLEHGGSEQYF
TRBJ1-5 - - TRBV28 TGTGCCAGCAGCGTACATCAGCCCCAGCATTTT CASSVHQPQHF
TRBJ2-1 many TRBD1 TRBV20-1 TGCAGTGCTGACGGACAGGGGGCGGCTGATGAGCAGTTCTTC CSADGQGAADEQFF
TRBJ2-7 - - TRBV4-1 TGCGCCAGCAGCCTCTCTTTCCAGGAAACCCTCTCCTACGAGCAGTACTTC CASSLSFQETLSYEQYF
TRBJ2-3 few TRBD2 TRBV29-1 TGCAGCGTTGAACCTAGCGGGAGGAGGGCAGATACGCAGTATTTT CSVEPSGRRADTQYF
TRBJ2-7 many TRBD1 TRBV5-1 TGCGCCAGCAGCGCCGGGACAGGGGTCGAGCAGTACTTC CASSAGTGVEQYF
TRBJ2-7 many - TRBV2 TGTGCCAGCAGCCAAATTTCTCCCACCTACGAGCAGTACTTC CASSQISPTYEQYF
TRBJ1-5 many - TRBV6-1 TGTGCCAGCAGTGAAGGTCCAGAGAGCAATCAGCCCCAGCATTTT CASSEGPESNQPQHF
TRBJ2-3 - - TRBV25-1 TGTGCCAGCAGCCGGGACACCAACACAGATACGCAGTATTTT CASSRDTNTDTQYF
TRBJ2-3 few TRBD2 TRBV20-1 TGCAGTGCTAGAGAAAGGGCGGGGGTCACAGATACGCAGTATTTT CSARERAGVTDTQYF
TRBJ2-1 - TRBD2 TRBV19 TGTGCCAGTAGCCTGACTAGCGGGAGCTCCTACGAGCAGTTCTTC CASSLTSGSSYEQFF